The TCR beta chain described here comes from a study of regulatory T cells in long-lasting Graves disease (dated by TCRdb to about 2021). Study-wide context: In the newly diagnosed Graves' disease group, patients had been taking antithyroid drugs for less than 3 months. Persistent Graves' disease patients were compared with newly diagnosed Graves' disease patients by peripheral blood TCR sequencing and RNA sequencing. The study was conducted in China and was registered as a clinical trial. A total of around 35 samples underwent TCR sequencing, from 13 patients with persistent Graves' disease and 20 or so patients with newly diagnosed Graves' disease. Overall study results and their limits: Compared with newly diagnosed patients, patients with persistent Graves' disease had lower TCR Shannon entropy and fewer highly expanded clones, which suggests clonal expansion. Persistent patients shared more public clonotypes among themselves (around 3,000) than newly diagnosed patients did (over 950). The small sample size was acknowledged by the authors as a limitation that may reduce accuracy. TRBV28, TRBJ1-2 and TRBJ2-5 were preferentially used in persistent disease, while TRBV20-1 and TRBJ2-1 were favored in newly diagnosed disease. Sequencing and analysis were limited to the TCR beta chain. Because the primary lesion, thyroid tissue, could not be accessed, the study looked at peripheral blood alone.

The time point label corresponds to: newly diagnosed GD, antithyroid drugs for less than 3 months. For both TCR sequencing and RNA sequencing, RNA was extracted from PBMCs in TRIzol. Graves' disease was diagnosed according to American Thyroid Association guidelines. The patients came from an endocrinology department in Xi'an, China. Each patient gave around 9.2 milliliters of peripheral blood, collected in an EDTA anticoagulant tube. Ficoll Paque Plus density gradient separation was used to isolate PBMCs, and no further T cell sorting was performed. An Agilent 2100 Bioanalyzer and agarose gel were used to check RNA quality, and a NanoDrop 2000 was used to measure RNA concentration. Preparation of the library involved multiplex PCR. The instrument was an Illumina HiSeq 4000. CDR3 regions were amplified by Arm-PCR with iRepertoire HTBI primers to construct TCR beta libraries. Before sequencing, the PCR products went through gel purification. Per the authors' processing: Across samples, 62 TRBV and 13 to 15 TRBJ segments were identified and used for gene usage analysis of CDR3 amino acid clonotypes. COPE and FqMerger were used to merge the filtered high-quality paired reads into contigs. BLAST was used to align contigs to the IMGT TRBV, TRBD and TRBJ reference genes, and CDR3 was defined following IMGT. Highly expanded clones were defined as clonotypes with a frequency above 0.1%. Repertoire diversity was measured by Shannon entropy, and V-J evenness by the Gini coefficient. Public clonotypes were defined as clonotypes shared by more than one individual. In-frame beta chains were kept once TCRdb had trimmed the public reads at Q25 with fastp and called clones with MiXCR. Identical CDR3 proteins give one entry, which carries the most common genes and DNA. The V and J calls come from TCRdb's annotation, not from the publication. Across this sample there are around 360,000 distinct CDR3 sequences, with around 15% seen only once. Together, the top ten hold over 20% of the sample.

Counted from cysteine to phenylalanine, this CDR3 has 17 amino acids. This entry keeps only the CDR3 DNA: 51 bases, framed from base 1. V and J lose 5 bases and 0 bases, and a span of 20 bases separates them. For CDR1 and CDR2, the germline V gene lists MNHNS and SASEGT. This clonotype was counted ten times or more. Its antigen remains undetermined. No qualities accompany the bases; no much larger clone lies one base away. These records were also assigned to another study, of T cells in Graves' hyperthyroidism and ophthalmopathy. Reported in the second study: Stable Graves' hyperthyroidism was defined as no progression to ophthalmopathy during 18 months of follow-up. Hyperthyroidism patients were newly diagnosed, had a disease duration of under 2 months, and were aged 18 to 65 years. The study excluded patients with uncontrolled infections, other autoimmune diseases, pregnancy or lactation. Clinical symptoms, serum thyroxine and TRAb, thyroid ultrasound, and orbital computed tomography formed the basis for the diagnoses. The first round of RT-PCR for the TCR CDR3 was performed with the HTBI primer set and the Qiagen OneStep RT-PCR kit. Most expanded thyroid clonotypes (frequency above 0.001) were also found in blood, which suggests that blood repertoires may mirror thyroid immune responses. A 13 V-J signature model separated ophthalmopathy from stable hyperthyroidism, with 87.88% sensitivity and 81.08% specificity in cross-validation and 80%/75% in testing. In validation, the model predicted progression to ophthalmopathy with approximately 69% sensitivity and about 72% specificity, a median of 6.5 months before onset. TCR V-J signatures able to tell the groups apart were searched for in a discovery cohort of 90 to 100 patients, of whom under 45 had Graves' ophthalmopathy and under 65 had stable Graves' hyperthyroidism. Whether ophthalmopathy could be predicted prospectively was tested in an independent validation cohort made up of roughly 20 hyperthyroidism patients plus 17 patients who later progressed to ophthalmopathy. The roughly 99 discovery patients were divided at random into training and test sets in a 7:3 ratio. Thyroid tissue and blood T-cell repertoires from about six Graves' hyperthyroidism patients were also compared in the study. After blood sampling, hyperthyroidism patients were treated with methimazole at a starting dose of 30 mg daily, and ophthalmopathy patients were treated with high-dose intravenous methylprednisolone. A second multiplex PCR round built the libraries, followed by size selection and purification. The libraries were sequenced on an Illumina HiSeq2000 using paired-end 100 bp reads. SOAPnuke was used to process the raw data, throwing out any read that contained adapters or uncalled bases, had a mean Phred below 15, or lacked an exact constant-primer or identifier match. COPE v1.2.5 was used to merge the high-quality paired reads, and each unique nucleotide sequence was defined as a clonotype. Clonotypes were aligned to IMGT TRBV, TRBD and TRBJ reference segments using MiTCR v1.1. Analysis was restricted to V-J combinations with a frequency above 0.0001, which covered roughly 99% of repertoires. A TCS score was defined as the ratio between F50 (clonal expansion) and ExV (chaos), using BLOSUM62-based TCRdist between CDR3 peptides within each V-J. Welch's t-statistics and random forest reduced roughly 500 V-J features to roughly 13, which were used in a naive Bayes classifier (R e1071). No statistical method was used to fix the sample size in advance, and group allocation was not hidden from the investigators. The paper reports TCR Vbeta CDR3 sequencing of over 130 peripheral blood samples: around 45 ophthalmopathy, fewer than 80 hyperthyroidism and about 17 progressor patients.

The chain is encoded by TRBV6-1 joined to TRBJ2-7, with a tentative D gene TRBD2 over 6 matching bases. This sample comprised peripheral blood mononuclear cells (PBMCs), obtained at new diagnosis, from a patient treated with antithyroid drugs. This TCR was recovered from a young woman with Graves disease. Donor details come from another sample of the same person, matched by shared clones. The nucleotide sequence reads TGTGCCAGCAGTCCTCTTGCGGGGAGTCCTTCCTCCTACGAGCAGTACTTC. It specifies CASSPLAGSPSSYEQYF.